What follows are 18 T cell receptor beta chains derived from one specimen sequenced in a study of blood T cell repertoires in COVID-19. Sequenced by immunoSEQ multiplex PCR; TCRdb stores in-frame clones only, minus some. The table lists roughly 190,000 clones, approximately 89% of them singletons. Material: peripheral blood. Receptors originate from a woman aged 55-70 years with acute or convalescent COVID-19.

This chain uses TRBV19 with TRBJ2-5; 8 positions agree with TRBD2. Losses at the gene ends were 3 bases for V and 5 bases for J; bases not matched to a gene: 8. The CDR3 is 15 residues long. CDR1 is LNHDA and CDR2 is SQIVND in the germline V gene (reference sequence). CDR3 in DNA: TGTGCCAGTAGTATCGGGGGGGCCCTACTGGAGACCCAGTACTTC. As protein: CASSIGGALLETQYF.

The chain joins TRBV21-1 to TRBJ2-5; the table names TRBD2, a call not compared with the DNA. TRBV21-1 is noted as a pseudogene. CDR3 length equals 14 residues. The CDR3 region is CASSYGHGGPSVDF. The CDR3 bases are TGTGCCAGCAGTTACGGACACGGAGGGCCCTCGGTGGACTTC.

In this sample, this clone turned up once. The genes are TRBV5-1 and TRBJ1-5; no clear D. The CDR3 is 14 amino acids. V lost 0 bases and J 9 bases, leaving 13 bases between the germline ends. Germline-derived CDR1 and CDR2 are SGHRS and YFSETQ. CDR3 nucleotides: TGCGCCAGCAGCTTGGGGCAGTCCGATGGGCCCCAGCATTTT. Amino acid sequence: CASSLGQSDGPQHF.

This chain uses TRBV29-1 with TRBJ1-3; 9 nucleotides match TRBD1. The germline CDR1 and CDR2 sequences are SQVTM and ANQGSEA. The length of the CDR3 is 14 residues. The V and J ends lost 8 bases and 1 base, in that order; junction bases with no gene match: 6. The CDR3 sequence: CSIPGQGSGNTIYF. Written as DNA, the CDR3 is TGCAGCATTCCGGGACAGGGATCTGGAAACACCATATATTTT.

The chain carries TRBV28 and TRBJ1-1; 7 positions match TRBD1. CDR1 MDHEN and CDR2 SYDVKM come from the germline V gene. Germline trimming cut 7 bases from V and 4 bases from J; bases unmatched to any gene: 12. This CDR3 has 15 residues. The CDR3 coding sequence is TGTGCCAGCACCCGGGACAGCCTTGCTGGCACTGAAGCTTTCTTT. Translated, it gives CASTRDSLAGTEAFF.

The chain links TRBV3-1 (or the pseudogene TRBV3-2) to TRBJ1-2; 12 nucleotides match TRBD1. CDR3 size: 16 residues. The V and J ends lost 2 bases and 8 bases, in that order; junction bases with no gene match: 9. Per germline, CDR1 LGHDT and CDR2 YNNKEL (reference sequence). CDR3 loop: CASSQLLGTGGDGYTF. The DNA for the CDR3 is TGTGCCAGCAGCCAATTGTTAGGGACAGGGGGCGACGGCTACACCTTC.

CDR3 DNA sequence: TGTGCCAGCACCTACAGGGCGTACAGCTCCTACGAGCAGTACGTC. Its translation: CASTYRAYSSYEQYV. This rearrangement joins TRBV21-1 to TRBJ2-7; TRBD1, the table's D call, lacks a check against the DNA. TRBV21-1 counts as a pseudogene. The CDR3 is 15 amino acids.

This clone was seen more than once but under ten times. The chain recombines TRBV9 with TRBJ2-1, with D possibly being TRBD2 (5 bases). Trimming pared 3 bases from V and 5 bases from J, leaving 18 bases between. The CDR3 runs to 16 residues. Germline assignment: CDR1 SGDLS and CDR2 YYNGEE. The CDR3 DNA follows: TGTGCCAGCAGCGAGTGGCCGGGATATAATAACAATGAGCAGTTCTTC. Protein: CASSEWPGYNNNEQFF.

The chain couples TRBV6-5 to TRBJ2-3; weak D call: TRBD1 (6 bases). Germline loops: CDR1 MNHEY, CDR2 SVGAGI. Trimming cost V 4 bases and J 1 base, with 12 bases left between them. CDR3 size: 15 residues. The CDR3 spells CASSFTGLRTDTQYF. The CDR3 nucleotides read TGTGCCAGCAGTTTTACAGGGCTACGCACAGATACGCAGTATTTT.

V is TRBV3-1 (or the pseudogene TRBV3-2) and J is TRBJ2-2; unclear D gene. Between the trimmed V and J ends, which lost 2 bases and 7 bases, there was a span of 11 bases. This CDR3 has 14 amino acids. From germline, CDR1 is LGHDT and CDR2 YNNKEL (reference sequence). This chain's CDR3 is CASSQIAYGGELFF. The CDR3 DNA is TGTGCCAGCAGCCAAATTGCCTATGGCGGGGAGCTGTTTTTT.

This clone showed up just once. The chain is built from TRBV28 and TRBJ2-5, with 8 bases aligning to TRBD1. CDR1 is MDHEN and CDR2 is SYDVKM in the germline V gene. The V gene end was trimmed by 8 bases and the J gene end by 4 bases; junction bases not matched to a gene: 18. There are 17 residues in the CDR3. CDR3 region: CASEPSPGTGSGETQYF. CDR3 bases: TGTGCCAGCGAGCCCTCTCCGGGGACAGGAAGCGGAGAGACCCAGTACTTC.

The CDR3 coding sequence is TGTGCCAGCTCGCACTCAACCGATTCACCCCTCCACTTT. It specifies CASSHSTDSPLHF. This chain links TRBV18 with TRBJ1-6, with D uncertain. The V gene lost 6 bases and the J gene lost 8 bases, with 11 bases spanning the gap. CDR3 size: 13 residues. The germline gives CDR1 KGHSH, CDR2 LQKENI.

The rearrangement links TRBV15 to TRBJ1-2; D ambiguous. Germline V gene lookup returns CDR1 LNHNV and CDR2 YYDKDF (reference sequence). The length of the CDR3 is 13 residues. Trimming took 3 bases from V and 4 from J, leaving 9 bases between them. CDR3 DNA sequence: TGTGCCACCAGCAGTGCGGGCCCCTATGGCTACACCTTC. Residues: CATSSAGPYGYTF.

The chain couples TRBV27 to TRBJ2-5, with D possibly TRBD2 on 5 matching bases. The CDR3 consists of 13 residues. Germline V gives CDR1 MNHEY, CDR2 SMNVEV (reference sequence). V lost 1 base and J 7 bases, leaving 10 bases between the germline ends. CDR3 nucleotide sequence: TGTGCCAGCAGTTTATACGGGGAAGGGACCCAGTACTTC. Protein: CASSLYGEGTQYF.

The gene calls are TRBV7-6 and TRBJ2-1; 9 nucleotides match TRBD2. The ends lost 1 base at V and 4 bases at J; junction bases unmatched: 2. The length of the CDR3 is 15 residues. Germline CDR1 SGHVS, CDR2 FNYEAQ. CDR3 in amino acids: CASSLGLAGYNEQFF. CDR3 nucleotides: TGTGCCAGCAGCTTAGGCCTAGCGGGATACAATGAGCAGTTCTTC.

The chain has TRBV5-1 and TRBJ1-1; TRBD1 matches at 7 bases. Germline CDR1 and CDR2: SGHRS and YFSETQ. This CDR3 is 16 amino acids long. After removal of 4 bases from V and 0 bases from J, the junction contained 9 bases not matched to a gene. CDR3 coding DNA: TGCGCCAGCAGCCCGATACAGGGGCCGATGAACACTGAAGCTTTCTTT. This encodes CASSPIQGPMNTEAFF.

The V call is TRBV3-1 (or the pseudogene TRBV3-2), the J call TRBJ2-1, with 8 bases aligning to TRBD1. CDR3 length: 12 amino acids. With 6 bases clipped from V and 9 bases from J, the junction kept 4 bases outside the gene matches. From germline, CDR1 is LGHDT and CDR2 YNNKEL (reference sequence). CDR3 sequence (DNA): TGTGCCAGCAGATTCGACAGGGGTGAGCAGTTCTTC. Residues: CASRFDRGEQFF.

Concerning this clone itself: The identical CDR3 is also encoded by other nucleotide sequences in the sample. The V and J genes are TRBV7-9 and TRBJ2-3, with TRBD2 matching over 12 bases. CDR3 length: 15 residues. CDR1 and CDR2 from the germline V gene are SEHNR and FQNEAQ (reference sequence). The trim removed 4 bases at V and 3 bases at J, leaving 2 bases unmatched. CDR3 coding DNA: TGTGCCAGCAGCTCTACTAGCGGGAGGACAGATACGCAGTATTTT. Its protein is CASSSTSGRTDTQYF.